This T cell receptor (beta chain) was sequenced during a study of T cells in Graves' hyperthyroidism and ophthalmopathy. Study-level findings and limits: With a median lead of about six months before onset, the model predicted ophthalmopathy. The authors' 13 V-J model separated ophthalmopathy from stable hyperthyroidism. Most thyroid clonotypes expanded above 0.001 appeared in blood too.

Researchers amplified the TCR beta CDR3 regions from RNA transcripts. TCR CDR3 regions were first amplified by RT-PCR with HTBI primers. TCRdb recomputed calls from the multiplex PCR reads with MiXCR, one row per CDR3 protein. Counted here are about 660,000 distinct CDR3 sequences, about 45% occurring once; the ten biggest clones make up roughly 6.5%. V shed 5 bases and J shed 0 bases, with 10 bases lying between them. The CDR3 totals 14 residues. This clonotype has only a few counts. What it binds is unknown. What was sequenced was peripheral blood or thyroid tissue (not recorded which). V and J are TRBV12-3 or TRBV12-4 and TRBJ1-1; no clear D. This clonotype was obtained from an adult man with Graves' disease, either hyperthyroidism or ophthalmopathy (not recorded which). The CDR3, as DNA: TGTGCCAGCAGTAAAAGGGCCCTGAACACTGAAGCTTTCTTT. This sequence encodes CASSKRALNTEAFF.